The clone carrying this TCR beta chain was seen at least ten times. Its antigen is still unknown. Germline CDR1 reads MNHNS; CDR2 reads SASEGT. Between the trimmed V and J ends, which lost 5 bases and 12 bases, there was a span of 10 bases. There are 10 residues in the CDR3. The sample originates from a study of cytomegalovirus exposure and HLA in healthy donors. General study results and limits: The study flagged 150 to 200 TCR beta chains as cytomegalovirus-associated. A few CMV-associated chains were confirmed in vitro to be specific for CMV antigens. Sequencing had likely introduced a cluster of highly shared sequence variants as an artifact.

The donors were healthy bone marrow donors. Vbeta (60) and Jbeta (13) primers were used in the PCR. Sequencing used immunoSEQ multiplex PCR; TCRdb keeps in-frame clones, though not all of them. The sample lists approximately 80,000 clones, 73% occurring once. The sample was PBMCs. The clonotype comes from a middle-aged woman in good health and CMV-seropositive. V and J are TRBV6-1 and TRBJ1-1; maybe TRBD1 (6 bases). In nucleotides, the CDR3 is TGTGCCAGCAGTCGGACAGAGACTTTCTTT. Its translation is CASSRTETFF.